This T cell receptor beta chain stems from a study of Graves' ophthalmopathy and Graves' hyperthyroidism. Study results and caveats: The model reached 70.59% sensitivity and around 74% specificity for predicting ophthalmopathy progression. Thyroid clonotypes that were expanded above 0.001 frequency mostly also appeared in blood.

Other autoimmune diseases, uncontrolled infections, pregnancy or lactation ruled patients out of participation. Physicians reached a diagnosis by relying on clinical symptoms, serum thyroxine, TRAb, thyroid ultrasound and orbital computed tomography. TCR beta CDR3 regions were amplified from RNA transcripts. Following a first-round RT-PCR that used HTBI primers, a second-round multiplex PCR was carried out. TCRdb re-derived calls from the multiplex PCR reads in MiXCR, one entry per CDR3 protein. Among about 480,000 distinct CDR3 sequences listed, 13% to 15% were seen once. This clonotype showed up just a few times. The antigen is unknown. The CDR3 has 12 amino acids. The ends were cut back, 5 bases at V and 2 bases at J, with 10 bases in the middle. Germline V gene lookup returns CDR1 GTSNPN and CDR2 SVGIG (reference sequence).

The TCR comes from a young woman with Graves' ophthalmopathy. The sample was blood. This rearrangement joins TRBV30 to TRBJ2-7; D is ambiguous. The CDR3 here is CAWAARPYEQYF. Here the CDR3 DNA reads TGTGCCTGGGCCGCCCGCCCCTACGAGCAGTACTTC.